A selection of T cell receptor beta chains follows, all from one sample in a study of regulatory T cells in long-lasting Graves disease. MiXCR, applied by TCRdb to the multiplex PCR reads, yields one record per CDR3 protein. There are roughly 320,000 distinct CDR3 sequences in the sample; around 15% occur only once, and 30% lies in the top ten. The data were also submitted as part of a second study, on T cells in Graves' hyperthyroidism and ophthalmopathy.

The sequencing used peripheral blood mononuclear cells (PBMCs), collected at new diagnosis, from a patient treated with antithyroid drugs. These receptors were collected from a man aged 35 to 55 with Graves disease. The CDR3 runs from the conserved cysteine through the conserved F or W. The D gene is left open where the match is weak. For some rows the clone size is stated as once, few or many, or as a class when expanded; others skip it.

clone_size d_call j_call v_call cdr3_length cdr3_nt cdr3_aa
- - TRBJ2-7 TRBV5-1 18 TGCGCCAGCAGCTTGGGGGCCAGCTCAGAGGGGATGACCTACGAGCAGTACTTC CASSLGASSEGMTYEQYF
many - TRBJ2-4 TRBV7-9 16 TGTGCCAGCAGCCCTAGAGAAGGGACGAGCAAAAACATTCAGTACTTC CASSPREGTSKNIQYF
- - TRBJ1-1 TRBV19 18 TGTGCCAGTAGTATATTCCCCAGCCCGGTCATTTTGAACACTGAAGCTTTCTTT CASSIFPSPVILNTEAFF
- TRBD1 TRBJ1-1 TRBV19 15 TGTGCCAGTAGTATCCGGACAGGGACGAACACTGAAGCTTTCTTT CASSIRTGTNTEAFF
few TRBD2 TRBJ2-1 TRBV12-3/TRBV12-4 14 TGTGCCACCGCGGGACTAGCGACCTACAATGAGCAGTTCTTC CATAGLATYNEQFF
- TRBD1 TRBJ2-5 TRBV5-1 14 TGCGCCAGCAGCTTTCGGACAGGGGCCCTCGACCAGTACTTC CASSFRTGALDQYF
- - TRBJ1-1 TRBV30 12 TGTGCCTGGAGTTGGGTAAACACTGAAGCTTTCTTT CAWSWVNTEAFF
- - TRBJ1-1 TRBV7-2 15 TGTGCCAGCAGCAGGGTAGGTGAGGGAAGCACTGAAGCTTTCTTT CASSRVGEGSTEAFF
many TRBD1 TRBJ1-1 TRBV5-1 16 TGCGCCAGCAGCTTTATGGGACAGGGACCCGGCACTGAAGCTTTCTTT CASSFMGQGPGTEAFF
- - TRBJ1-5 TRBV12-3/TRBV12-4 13 TGTGCCAGCAGTTTACCTAGCAATCAGCCCCAGCATTTT CASSLPSNQPQHF
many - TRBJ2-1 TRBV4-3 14 TGCGCCAGCAGCCAAGATAAGCTAGTCGATGAGCAGTTCTTC CASSQDKLVDEQFF
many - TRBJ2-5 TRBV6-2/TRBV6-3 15 TGTGCCAGCATGGATCGCGGCGAGACCTCCTTGACCCAGTACTTC CASMDRGETSLTQYF
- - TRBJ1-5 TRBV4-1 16 TGCGCCAGCAGCCAAGACCCCTACGGGGGCAATCAGCCCCAGCATTTT CASSQDPYGGNQPQHF
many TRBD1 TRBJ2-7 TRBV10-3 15 TGTGCCATCAGGAGCGGACGGGACAGAGCCTACGAGCAGTACTTC CAIRSGRDRAYEQYF
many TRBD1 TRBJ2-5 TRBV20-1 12 TGCAGTGCTAGGGGACAGCAAGAGACCCAGTACTTC CSARGQQETQYF
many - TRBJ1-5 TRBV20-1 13 TGCAGTGCTAGAGCAGGGTCGTATCAGCCCCAGCATTTT CSARAGSYQPQHF
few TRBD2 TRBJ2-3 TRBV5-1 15 TGCGCCAGCAGCGCCGCCACTAGCGGGGCAGATACGCAGTATTTT CASSAATSGADTQYF
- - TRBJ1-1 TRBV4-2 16 TGTGCCAGCAGCCAAGAGTCGAACAGAGCGAACACTGAAGCTTTCTTT CASSQESNRANTEAFF
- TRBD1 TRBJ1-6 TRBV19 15 TGTGCCAGTAGTATCCACAGGGGGTATAATTCACCCCTCCACTTT CASSIHRGYNSPLHF
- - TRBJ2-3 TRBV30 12 TGTGCCTGGAGTGTACTGACAGATACGCAGTATTTT CAWSVLTDTQYF
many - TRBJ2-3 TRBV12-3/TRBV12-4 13 TGTGCCAGCAGTATCGACGACACAGATACGCAGTATTTT CASSIDDTDTQYF
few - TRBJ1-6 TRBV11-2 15 TGTGCCAGCAGCTTAGGTGGGCGGTTGTATTCACCCCTCCACTTT CASSLGGRLYSPLHF
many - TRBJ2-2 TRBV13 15 TGTGCCAGCAGCGATGCGACGGAGAACACCGGGGAGCTGTTTTTT CASSDATENTGELFF
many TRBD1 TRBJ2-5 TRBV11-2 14 TGTGCCAGCAGGCCAAGGACAGGGGGAGAGACCCAGTACTTC CASRPRTGGETQYF
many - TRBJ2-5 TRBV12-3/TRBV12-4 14 TGTGCCAGCAGTTTAAGCATGAGCCGAGAGACCCAGTACTTC CASSLSMSRETQYF
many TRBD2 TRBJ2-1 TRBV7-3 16 TGTGCCAGCAGCTTAACCGGGACTAGCGGGGGATATGAGCAGTTCTTC CASSLTGTSGGYEQFF
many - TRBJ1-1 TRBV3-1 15 TGTGCCAGCAGCCAATGGAATGGGGGCCGCACTGAAGCTTTCTTT CASSQWNGGRTEAFF
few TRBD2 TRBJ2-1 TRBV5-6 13 TGTGCCACCGCTAGCGGGGTTTTCAATGAGCAGTTCTTC CATASGVFNEQFF
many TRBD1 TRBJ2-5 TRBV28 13 TGTGCCAGCTCACGACAGGGGGTAGAGACCCAGTACTTC CASSRQGVETQYF
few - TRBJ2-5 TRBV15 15 TGTGCCACCAGCAGAGAGCTACCGGGGCAAGAGACCCAGTACTTC CATSRELPGQETQYF
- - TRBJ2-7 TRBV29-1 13 TGCAGCGTTGAAGGGGGGACGGTTAACGAGCAGTACTTC CSVEGGTVNEQYF
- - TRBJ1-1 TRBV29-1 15 TGCAGCGTTGCTCGTCTGGTGGGATCTCGAACTGAAGCTTTCTTT CSVARLVGSRTEAFF
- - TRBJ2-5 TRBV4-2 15 TGTGCCAGCAGCCAAGATACGGGACGGACAGCGACCCAGTACTTC CASSQDTGRTATQYF
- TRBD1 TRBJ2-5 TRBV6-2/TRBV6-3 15 TGTGCCAGCAGTTACCTATGGACAGGAACCAAGACCCAGTACTTC CASSYLWTGTKTQYF
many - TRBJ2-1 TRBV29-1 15 TGCAGCGTTGAAGATTGGACCCCTGCAGCACATGAGCAGTTCTTC CSVEDWTPAAHEQFF